This TCR beta chain originates from a study of T cell repertoires in cytomegalovirus infection. Study background: Recently identified HLA-C-restricted and well-studied HLA-B-restricted CMV epitopes were used. In public TCR beta signatures, there were indications of both CMV infection and matching HLA type. General study results and limits: Totalled public TCR beta family frequency picked out people who carried CMV plus the relevant HLA. HLA-C-restricted CMV-specific TCR beta clonotypes prevailed in the ex vivo response.

CDR1 is MNHNS and CDR2 is SASEGT in the germline V gene. The CDR3 runs 14 residues. V shed 5 bases, J shed 2 bases, and the junction held 3 bases outside the gene matches. This clonotype has a count of ten or more. Its antigen is currently unknown. TCRdb recomputed calls from the reads with MiXCR, one row per CDR3 protein. The table has some 920,000 distinct CDR3 sequences, roughly 31% seen once; the top ten hold 11% to 15%. Sequenced material: cultured CD8+ T cells from PBMCs, taken from culture after CMV antigen stimulation. The chain is built from TRBV6-1 and TRBJ2-3, with TRBD2 matching over 8 bases. This clonotype was obtained from a human donor in good health (CMV status not recorded). Some clones in this sample may be carry-over from other donors' samples. The CDR3 loop reads CASSNSGATDTQYF. The DNA for the CDR3 is TGTGCCAGCAGTAATAGCGGGGCCACAGATACGCAGTATTTT.